Listed below are T cell receptor beta chains from one sample, sequenced in a study of shared clonotypes between healthy human individuals. Clones were read by immunoSEQ multiplex PCR, and TCRdb kept only the in-frame ones, dropping some. The repertoire consists of about a million clones, with about 76% occurring once and the leading ten covering about 1.5%. The specimen was memory CD4+ T cells sorted from blood. These TCRs come from a man younger than 35 in good health. The CDR3 runs from the conserved cysteine through the conserved F or W. Each record gives: J gene, V gene, clone size, D gene, CDR3 protein, CDR3 DNA. A D gene is named only where the DNA matches it firmly. For some rows the clone size is stated as once, few or many, or as a class when expanded; others skip it.

TRBJ1-4,TRBV19,.,.,CASSIGGPNEKLFF,TGTGCCAGTAGTATCGGGGGACCGAATGAAAAACTGTTTTTT
TRBJ1-3,TRBV4-2,.,TRBD1,CASSQDAGGFGNTIYF,TGTGCCAGCAGCCAAGATGCAGGGGGCTTTGGAAACACCATATATTTT
TRBJ2-3,TRBV6-1,.,.,CASMATQEADTQYF,TGTGCCAGCATGGCTACCCAGGAGGCAGATACGCAGTATTTT
TRBJ2-6,TRBV9,once,.,CASSVAIGALGANVLTF,TGTGCCAGCAGCGTAGCTATAGGGGCCCTTGGGGCCAACGTCCTGACTTTC
TRBJ1-2,TRBV27,.,.,CASSLRDEGYGYTF,TGTGCCAGCAGTTTGCGGGACGAGGGCTATGGCTACACCTTC
TRBJ2-1,TRBV15,.,.,CATSRAKAYNEQFF,TGTGCCACCAGCCGTGCGAAAGCCTACAATGAGCAGTTCTTC
TRBJ2-7,TRBV5-1,.,.,CASSPPGYEQYF,TGCGCCAGCAGCCCCCCTGGCTACGAGCAGTACTTC
TRBJ2-5,TRBV18,.,.,CASSPFDGRMETQYF,TGTGCCAGCTCACCTTTCGACGGTAGGATGGAGACCCAGTACTTC
TRBJ2-3,TRBV5-1,.,.,CASSYQGGGPSDTQYF,TGCGCCAGCAGCTATCAGGGAGGCGGGCCCTCAGATACGCAGTATTTT
TRBJ1-1,TRBV5-1,few,.,CASSLVGWNTEAFF,TGCGCCAGCAGCTTGGTGGGATGGAACACTGAAGCTTTCTTT
TRBJ2-5,TRBV2,many,.,CASSGSGVETQYF,TGTGCCAGCAGTGGTTCCGGGGTAGAGACCCAGTACTTC
TRBJ1-3,TRBV10-3,once,.,CAISATAPATGNTIYF,TGTGCCATCAGTGCAACCGCTCCAGCGACCGGAAACACCATATATTTT
TRBJ1-1,TRBV30,many,.,CAWSPGTEAFF,TGTGCCTGGAGTCCAGGAACTGAAGCTTTCTTT
TRBJ2-2,TRBV9,.,.,CASSVEDSGELFF,TGTGCCAGCAGCGTAGAAGACTCGGGGGAGCTGTTTTTT
TRBJ2-7,TRBV5-4,.,.,CASSPSSAPTSYEQYF,TGTGCCAGCAGCCCCAGTAGCGCTCCCACCTCCTACGAGCAGTACTTC
TRBJ2-1,TRBV5-1,.,.,CASQVEGGTYNEQFF,TGCGCCAGCCAAGTTGAGGGGGGGACCTACAATGAGCAGTTCTTC
TRBJ2-1,TRBV7-2,.,TRBD2,CASSSGRGLAGTEQFF,TGTGCCAGCAGTTCCGGACGAGGGCTAGCGGGAACTGAGCAGTTCTTC
TRBJ1-1,TRBV9,.,TRBD1,CASSDHSGTGDTEAFF,TGTGCCAGCAGCGATCACTCCGGGACAGGTGACACTGAAGCTTTCTTT
TRBJ1-1,TRBV30,.,.,CAWSVTGGGRTEAFF,TGTGCCTGGAGTGTAACCGGCGGGGGGCGGACTGAAGCTTTCTTT
TRBJ1-2,TRBV6-1,.,.,CASYEGGNYGYTF,TGTGCCAGTTACGAGGGGGGGAACTATGGCTACACCTTC
TRBJ2-1,TRBV7-2,.,TRBD2,CASSLAKLASGHNEQFF,TGTGCCAGCAGCTTAGCAAAGTTGGCTAGCGGTCACAATGAGCAGTTCTTC
TRBJ1-1,TRBV7-9,many,TRBD1,CASRQGWTEAFF,TGTGCCAGCCGACAGGGATGGACTGAAGCTTTCTTT
TRBJ1-2,TRBV5-1,.,.,CASSLAGESYGYTF,TGCGCCAGCAGCTTAGCAGGCGAGAGTTATGGCTACACCTTC
TRBJ2-1,TRBV6-6,.,.,CASSKGLAADEQFF,TGTGCCAGCAGCAAAGGACTCGCCGCGGATGAGCAGTTCTTC
TRBJ1-2,TRBV11-2,.,.,CASSLGPANYGYTF,TGTGCCAGCAGCTTAGGTCCAGCTAACTATGGCTACACCTTC
TRBJ2-7,TRBV5-1,.,TRBD2,CASSPLAGGPYEQYF,TGCGCCAGCAGCCCCTTAGCGGGAGGGCCCTACGAGCAGTACTTC
TRBJ2-7,TRBV30,few,.,CAWSSGTYEQYF,TGTGCCTGGAGTTCAGGGACCTACGAGCAGTACTTC
TRBJ1-1,TRBV7-2,.,.,CASSQNAGSEAFF,TGTGCCAGCAGCCAAAACGCTGGCTCAGAAGCTTTCTTT
TRBJ1-1,TRBV5-4,.,.,CASSLGGGRETEAFF,TGTGCCAGCAGCTTGGGAGGAGGCAGGGAAACTGAAGCTTTCTTT
TRBJ1-2,TRBV10-3,.,.,CAISGPPQHYGYTF,TGTGCCATCAGCGGCCCCCCGCAGCACTATGGCTACACCTTC
TRBJ1-1,TRBV11-2,.,.,CASSLARTANTEAFF,TGTGCCAGCAGCTTGGCTCGGACAGCGAACACTGAAGCTTTCTTT
TRBJ2-5,TRBV7-2,.,TRBD2,CASSAGGRETQYF,TGTGCCAGCAGCGCGGGGGGGAGAGAGACCCAGTACTTC
TRBJ2-5,TRBV11-3,once,.,CASSLNLKETQYF,TGTGCCAGCAGCTTAAACCTTAAAGAGACCCAGTACTTC
TRBJ2-7,TRBV6-1,few,.,CASGRARSYEQYF,TGTGCCTCTGGGCGGGCTAGGTCCTACGAGCAGTACTTC
TRBJ1-4,TRBV7-9,.,.,CASSFTGLTNEKLFF,TGTGCCAGCAGCTTTACGGGCCTTACTAATGAAAAACTGTTTTTT
TRBJ1-3,TRBV2,.,.,CASREQGGNTIYF,TGTGCCAGCAGAGAACAGGGAGGAAACACCATATATTTT
TRBJ1-1,TRBV20-1,.,.,CSASGSQEAFF,TGCAGTGCTAGTGGAAGTCAAGAAGCTTTCTTT
TRBJ1-3,TRBV10-3,.,.,CAIRTSTSSGNTIYF,TGTGCCATCAGGACTTCGACGAGCTCTGGAAACACCATATATTTT
TRBJ2-1,TRBV10-3,.,TRBD2,CAISGREGNNEQFF,TGTGCCATCAGTGGACGGGAGGGAAACAATGAGCAGTTCTTC
TRBJ2-1,TRBV9,many,.,CASSVGRESYNEQFF,TGTGCCAGCAGCGTAGGCAGGGAGTCCTACAATGAGCAGTTCTTC
TRBJ1-4,TRBV4-3,.,.,CASSQSGAQEKLFF,TGCGCCAGCAGCCAATCGGGGGCTCAGGAAAAACTGTTTTTT
TRBJ1-2,TRBV5-1,.,.,CASSLGSRGDGYTF,TGCGCCAGCAGCTTGGGTTCCAGGGGCGATGGCTACACCTTC
TRBJ1-6,TRBV4-1,few,.,CASSQEGRSAAHSPLHF,TGCGCCAGCAGCCAAGAGGGACGGTCGGCGGCCCATTCACCCCTCCACTTT
TRBJ1-2,TRBV27,.,.,CASSPRQLNYGYTF,TGTGCCAGCAGTCCTAGACAGTTAAACTATGGCTACACCTTC
TRBJ1-5,TRBV19,.,.,CASSTVGGSNQPQHF,TGTGCCAGTAGTACCGTCGGGGGGAGTAATCAGCCCCAGCATTTT